Below are 26 T cell receptor beta chains sequenced from a single sample in a study of cytomegalovirus exposure and HLA in healthy donors. PCR used 60 Vbeta primers and 13 Jbeta primers. Using immunoSEQ multiplex PCR, the repertoire was profiled, and TCRdb retains in-frame clones only, with some absent. The sample records 150,000 to 200,000 clones, roughly 80% being singletons. The sequenced sample consisted of PBMCs. All receptors come from a woman aged 18-29 years in good health and CMV-seropositive.

V usage is TRBV6-5 and J usage is TRBJ2-1, with D hard to call. Trimming took 3 bases from V and 7 from J, leaving 13 bases between them. Per the germline V gene, CDR1 is MNHEY and CDR2 is SVGAGI. There are 14 residues in the CDR3. CDR3 in DNA: TGTGCCAGCAGTTATGGTAGTAGTTGGAATGAGCAGTTCTTC. Protein product: CASSYGSSWNEQFF.

The chain recombines TRBV7-9 with TRBJ2-5, with a possible D match to TRBD1 (6 bases). The CDR3 extends over 14 amino acids. V lost 3 bases to trimming and J lost 5 bases, with 13 bases between them. The germline CDR1 and CDR2 sequences are SEHNR and FQNEAQ (reference sequence). The CDR3 sequence is CASSFIGGSETQYF. The DNA for the CDR3 is TGTGCCAGCAGCTTTATAGGGGGATCGGAGACCCAGTACTTC.

V and J are TRBV2 and TRBJ2-5; tentatively, D is TRBD2 (6 bases). The J call may be wrong; the DNA end is better matched by TRBJ2-7. The CDR3 is made up of 13 amino acids. Germline loops: CDR1 SNHLY, CDR2 FYNNEI. CDR3 in amino acids: CARGGESVDEQYF. Here the CDR3 DNA reads TGTGCCAGGGGAGGAGAATCCGTCGACGAGCAGTACTTC.

V is TRBV5-4 and J is TRBJ2-2; 10 nucleotides align to TRBD1. V lost 4 bases and J lost 0; bases outside the gene matches: 0. The CDR3 spans 15 residues. CDR1 is SGHNT, CDR2 YYREEE, per germline (reference sequence). The CDR3 region is CASSDRGPNTGELFF. CDR3 DNA: TGTGCCAGCAGCGACAGGGGGCCGAACACCGGGGAGCTGTTTTTT.

This clone occurred a few times. The chain joins TRBV7-8 to TRBJ2-1; tentative D call: TRBD1 (6 bases). V was shortened by 5 bases and J by 6 bases, with 11 bases between the two germline ends. The CDR3 length is 13 residues. Per the germline V gene, CDR1 is SGHVS and CDR2 is FQNEAQ. The DNA of the CDR3 is TGTGCCAGCAGCACGGACAGTATCAATGAGCAGTTCTTC. Amino acid sequence: CASSTDSINEQFF.

The chain has TRBV5-4 and TRBJ2-4; D might be TRBD1 (8 bases). The germline V gene encodes CDR1 SGHNT and CDR2 YYREEE (reference sequence). V lost 4 bases and J 7 bases, leaving 24 bases between the germline ends. The CDR3 covers 17 residues. The CDR3 DNA reads TGTGCCAGCAGCCGAGGGGCAGGGGGCGGGGGAAGGAACATTCAGTACTTC. Translated, it gives CASSRGAGGGGRNIQYF.

This clone was recorded only once. Here the CDR3 reads CASSKGQGYPYEQYF. The CDR3 DNA follows: TGTGCCAGCAGCAAAGGACAGGGGTATCCCTACGAGCAGTACTTC. The chain recombines TRBV21-1 with TRBJ2-7; TRBD1 is the table's D call and was not checked against the DNA. TRBV21-1 is deemed a pseudogene. The CDR3 contains 15 residues.

The chain couples TRBV7-8 to TRBJ1-2, with 8 bases matching TRBD1. The CDR3 is 14 amino acids. V shed 7 bases, J shed 0 bases, and the junction held 4 bases outside the gene matches. Germline V CDR1 and CDR2: SGHVS, FQNEAQ. The CDR3 region is CASTRDRTNYGYTF. The DNA for the CDR3 is TGTGCCAGCACGCGGGACAGGACTAACTATGGCTACACCTTC.

This chain links TRBV6-5 with TRBJ1-1; D gene unclear. Germline V gene lookup returns CDR1 MNHEY and CDR2 SVGAGI. The CDR3 is made up of 12 amino acids. The V gene lost 6 bases and the J gene lost 7 bases, with 12 bases spanning the gap. In DNA, the CDR3 is TGTGCCAGCAGCTGGGCGGGCGGTGAAGCTTTCTTT. It encodes CASSWAGGEAFF.

Remarks on this clone: Other DNA sequences within the sample encode an identical CDR3. The chain links TRBV9 to TRBJ2-2; the D is unclear. Germline CDR1 SGDLS, CDR2 YYNGEE. The V and J ends lost 0 bases and 1 base respectively, with 7 bases between them. The CDR3 is 15 amino acids. The CDR3 is CASSVGARNTGELFF. The DNA for the CDR3 is TGTGCCAGCAGCGTAGGCGCAAGGAACACCGGGGAGCTGTTTTTT. The entire variable domain, with the rest obtained from reference TRBV9 and TRBJ2-2, is as follows: DSGVTQTPKHLITATGQRVTLRCSPRSGDLSVYWYQQSLDQGLQFLIQYYNGEERAKGNILERFSAQQFPDLHSELNLSSLELGDSALYFCASSVGARNTGELFFGEGSRLTVL.

This chain links TRBV7-9 with TRBJ1-2; 7 bases are a match to TRBD1. Losses at the gene ends were 1 base for V and 4 bases for J; bases not matched to a gene: 3. The CDR3 length is 14 residues. Germline-derived CDR1 and CDR2 are SEHNR and FQNEAQ (reference sequence). The CDR3 reads CASSLGDRSYGYTF. The CDR3, as DNA: TGTGCCAGCAGCTTAGGGGACAGATCCTATGGCTACACCTTC.

As DNA, the CDR3 is TGTGCCAGCAGCTCCCAAAAGGCAGGGCTTAACTATGGCTACACCTTC. Translation: CASSSQKAGLNYGYTF. The chain links TRBV13 to TRBJ1-2, with a possible D match to TRBD1 (5 bases). With 4 bases removed from V and 1 base from J, the gap between germline ends came to 16 bases. The CDR3 has 16 amino acids. Germline V lookup: CDR1 PRHDT, CDR2 FYEKMQ (reference sequence).

This chain links TRBV5-1 with TRBJ1-3; the D is unclear. Trimming pared 5 bases from V and 0 bases from J, leaving 15 bases between. Germline loops: CDR1 SGHRS, CDR2 YFSETQ. The CDR3 contains 16 residues. The CDR3 DNA reads as TGCGCCAGCAGAGGAGGGTCCTCCCCCTCTGGAAACACCATATATTTT. This sequence encodes CASRGGSSPSGNTIYF.

The chain is built from TRBV30 and TRBJ1-3; 9 bases agree with TRBD1. CDR1 is GTSNPN and CDR2 is SVGIG in the germline V gene (reference sequence). This CDR3 region has 16 residues. The trim removed 0 bases at V and 4 bases at J, leaving 7 bases unmatched. Written as DNA, the CDR3 is TGTGCCTGGAGTGTAACCGGGACAGGGCCAGGAAACACCATATATTTT. Translated: CAWSVTGTGPGNTIYF.

This clone came up once. The CDR3 loop is CASSSIETGANYGYTF. CDR3 bases: TGTGCCAGCAGCTCCATCGAGACAGGGGCCAACTATGGCTACACCTTC. The chain joins TRBV7-9 to TRBJ1-2, with 8 bases lining up with TRBD1. Germline values: CDR1 SEHNR, CDR2 FQNEAQ (reference sequence). The V gene end was trimmed by 4 bases and the J gene end by 2 bases; junction bases not matched to a gene: 9. There are 16 residues in the CDR3.

The CDR3 DNA follows: TGTGCCATCAGTGAGTCGAGGGAGAACACTGAAGCTTTCTTT. This sequence encodes CAISESRENTEAFF. The V gene is TRBV10-3, the J gene TRBJ1-1; D not certain. This CDR3 spans 14 amino acids. The V gene's germline CDR1 is ENHRY and CDR2 SYGVKD. Trimming took 0 bases from V and 1 from J, leaving 6 bases between them.

The chain links TRBV30 to TRBJ1-2; D ambiguous. V gave up 5 bases and J gave up 1 base, with 11 bases separating them. Germline V gene data show CDR1 as GTSNPN and CDR2 as SVGIG (reference sequence). There are 13 residues in the CDR3. The CDR3 DNA follows: TGTGCCTGGTCCGAGAGGAGTAACTATGGCTACACCTTC. Protein: CAWSERSNYGYTF.

The rearrangement uses TRBV29-1 and TRBJ2-7; 8 bases match TRBD2. With 6 bases clipped from V and 1 base from J, the junction kept 11 bases outside the gene matches. The germline V gene encodes CDR1 SQVTM and CDR2 ANQGSEA. This CDR3 has 15 residues. The CDR3 DNA is TGCAGCGTGGAAACAGCGGGGGACGATTCCTACGAGCAGTACTTC. Amino acid sequence: CSVETAGDDSYEQYF.

The chain has TRBV7-2 and TRBJ2-5; 8 bases are shared with TRBD2. V lost 1 base, J lost 5 bases, and 3 bases stayed unmatched. The CDR3 extends over 14 amino acids. Germline V gene lookup returns CDR1 SGHTA and CDR2 FQGNSA. Here the CDR3 reads CASSLVRGGETQYF. The DNA for the CDR3 is TGTGCCAGCAGCTTAGTACGGGGGGGGGAGACCCAGTACTTC.

The rearrangement joins TRBV7-6 to TRBJ1-6; no clear D gene. Trimming removed 1 base at V and 6 bases at J, with 16 bases between. From germline, CDR1 is SGHVS and CDR2 FNYEAQ. The CDR3 is made up of 17 amino acids. The CDR3 loop is CASSLVGPQDTNSPLHF. DNA for the CDR3: TGTGCCAGCAGCTTAGTTGGTCCCCAGGATACTAATTCACCCCTCCACTTT.

The chain combines TRBV28 with TRBJ2-7; tentatively, D is TRBD2 (6 bases). The CDR3 totals 15 residues. V lost 5 bases, J lost 0 bases, and 14 bases lay in between. CDR1 and CDR2 (germline): MDHEN, SYDVKM. The CDR3 region is CASSRRDGSSYEQYF. The CDR3, as DNA: TGTGCCAGCAGTAGGCGGGACGGCAGCTCCTACGAGCAGTACTTC.

This clone was found a few times. This rearrangement joins TRBV30 to TRBJ1-2, with D unresolved. This CDR3 is 16 amino acids long. V was trimmed by 1 base and J by 2 bases, leaving 17 bases between them. The germline V gene encodes CDR1 GTSNPN and CDR2 SVGIG (reference sequence). The CDR3 loop is CAWSAQTVIANYGYTF. The CDR3, as DNA: TGTGCCTGGAGTGCACAGACGGTTATCGCCAACTATGGCTACACCTTC.

V and J are TRBV5-4 and TRBJ2-3, with 11 nucleotides matching TRBD2. The CDR3 runs 15 residues. CDR1 is SGHNT and CDR2 is YYREEE in the germline V gene (reference sequence). J gave up 5 bases and V 4 bases, and 6 bases lay outside the gene matches. The CDR3 reads CASSPSGGRGDTQYF. The CDR3 coding sequence is TGTGCCAGCAGCCCTAGCGGGGGGAGGGGAGATACGCAGTATTTT.

The chain is built from TRBV4-1 and TRBJ1-2; D unclear. The CDR3 consists of 14 residues. The V and J ends lost 1 base and 4 bases respectively, with 10 bases between them. Per the germline V gene, CDR1 is MGHRA and CDR2 is YSYEKL. CDR3: CASSQVTDIYGYTF. The DNA for the CDR3 is TGCGCCAGCAGCCAAGTCACAGATATCTATGGCTACACCTTC.

The chain joins TRBV6-1 to TRBJ1-1; a possible D gene is TRBD1 (5 bases). The germline CDR1 and CDR2 sequences are MNHNS and SASEGT. The CDR3 runs 13 residues. V shed 5 bases and J shed 4 bases, with 11 bases lying between them. The CDR3 DNA sequence: TGTGCCAGCAGTACACCCAGGGTCACTGAAGCTTTCTTT. Encoded protein: CASSTPRVTEAFF.

The J gene is TRBJ2-5, the V gene TRBV10-1, with TRBD2 matching 11 bases. CDR1 is WNHNN and CDR2 is SYGVQD in the germline V gene (reference sequence). The CDR3 consists of 18 residues. After removal of 2 bases from V and 5 bases from J, the junction contained 13 bases not matched to a gene. The CDR3 DNA is TGCGCCAGCAGTGAGATGGCTAGCGGGGGGACAACACGGGAGACCCAGTACTTC. This codes for CASSEMASGGTTRETQYF.